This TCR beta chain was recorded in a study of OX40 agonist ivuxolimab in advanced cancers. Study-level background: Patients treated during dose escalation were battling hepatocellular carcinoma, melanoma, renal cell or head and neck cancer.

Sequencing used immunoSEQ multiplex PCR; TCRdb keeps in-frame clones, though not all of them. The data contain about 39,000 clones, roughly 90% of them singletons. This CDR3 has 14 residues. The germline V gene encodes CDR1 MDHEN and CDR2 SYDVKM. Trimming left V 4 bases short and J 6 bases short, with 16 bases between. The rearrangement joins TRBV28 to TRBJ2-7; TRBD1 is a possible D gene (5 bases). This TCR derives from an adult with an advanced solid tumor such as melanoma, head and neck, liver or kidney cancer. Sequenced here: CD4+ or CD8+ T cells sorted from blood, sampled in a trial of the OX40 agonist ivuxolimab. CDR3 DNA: TGTGCCAGCAGTTCTCAAGGGGCCGGACGCGAGCAGTACTTC. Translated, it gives CASSSQGAGREQYF.